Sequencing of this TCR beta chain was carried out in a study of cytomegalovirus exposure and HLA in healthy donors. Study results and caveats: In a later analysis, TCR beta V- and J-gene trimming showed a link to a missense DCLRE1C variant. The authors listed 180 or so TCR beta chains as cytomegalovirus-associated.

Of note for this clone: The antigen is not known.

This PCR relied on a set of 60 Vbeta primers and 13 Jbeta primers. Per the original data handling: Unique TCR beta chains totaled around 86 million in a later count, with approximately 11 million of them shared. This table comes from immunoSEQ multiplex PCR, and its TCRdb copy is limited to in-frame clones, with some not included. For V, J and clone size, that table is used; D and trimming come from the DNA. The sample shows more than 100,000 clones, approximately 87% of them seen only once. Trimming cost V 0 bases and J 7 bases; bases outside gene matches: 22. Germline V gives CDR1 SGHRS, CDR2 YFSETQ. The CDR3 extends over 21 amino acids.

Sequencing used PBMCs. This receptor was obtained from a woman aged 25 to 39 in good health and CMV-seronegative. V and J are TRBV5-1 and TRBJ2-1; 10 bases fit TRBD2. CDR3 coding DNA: TGCGCCAGCAGCTTGGTGTCCTGGTCGATGAGCGGGGGGGCTCCTTTTAATGAGCAGTTCTTC. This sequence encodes CASSLVSWSMSGGAPFNEQFF.